A single sample is the source of the 23 T cell receptor beta chains below, sequenced in a study of blood T cells in healthy people across ages. Sample-barcoded 5' priming and a J-beta primer mix drove a second PCR of 7 to 11 cycles. TCRdb re-called the 5' RACE reads with MiXCR, one entry per CDR3 protein. The sample consists of about 620,000 distinct CDR3 sequences, around 50% of them appearing once. Material: blood. These receptors were taken from a woman older than 75 in good health.

The genes are TRBV12-3 or TRBV12-4 and TRBJ1-4; TRBD1 aligns across 8 bases. CDR3 length equals 15 residues. Germline trimming cut 1 base from V and 4 bases from J; bases unmatched to any gene: 2. CDR3 residues: CASSLVTGGNEKLFF. The CDR3 DNA reads as TGTGCCAGCAGTTTAGTTACAGGGGGTAATGAAAAACTGTTTTTT.

The chain has TRBV7-2 and TRBJ2-5; D remains ambiguous. This CDR3 spans 14 amino acids. The V end lost 6 bases, the J end lost 0 bases, and 11 bases lay between the germline ends. Germline loops: CDR1 SGHTA, CDR2 FQGNSA. In nucleotides, the CDR3 is TGTGCCAGCAGGTCGACTTTGTACCAAGAGACCCAGTACTTC. Amino acids: CASRSTLYQETQYF.

With regard to this clonotype: One junction end disagrees with the germline gene, perhaps due to a read error. The chain links TRBV29-1 to TRBJ2-3; TRBD2 matches 8 bases. Germline assignment: CDR1 SQVTM and CDR2 ANQGSEA. The CDR3 is made up of 15 amino acids. This CDR3 reads CRVGQREKGTDTQYF. The CDR3 bases are TGCAGAGTTGGACAGCGGGAGAAAGGCACAGATACGCAGTATTTT.

This clonotype was counted a few times. The chain employs TRBV11-2 and TRBJ1-1; TRBD1 matches at 7 bases. CDR1 is SGHAT and CDR2 is FQNNGV in the germline V gene. Trimming took 2 bases from V and 4 from J; bases not matched to a gene: 4. CDR3 length: 14 amino acids. The CDR3 nucleotides are TGTGCCAGCAGCTTAAAACAGGGGACCACTGAAGCTTTCTTT. Its protein product is CASSLKQGTTEAFF.

V usage is TRBV29-1 and J usage is TRBJ2-5; the match to TRBD2 covers 13 bases. The CDR3 is made up of 13 amino acids. Germline CDR1 and CDR2: SQVTM and ANQGSEA. The J segment lost 5 bases and the V segment lost 7 bases, leaving 4 bases of the junction unmatched. The CDR3 region has the DNA TGCAGCGCGCGGACTAGCGGGAGTGAGACCCAGTACTTC. Amino acid sequence: CSARTSGSETQYF.

Written as DNA, the CDR3 is TGTGCCAGCTCACCGCAGGCCCGGGCTTTCTTT. As protein: CASSPQARAFF. The rearrangement uses TRBV18 and TRBJ1-1; no clear D gene. The germline V gene encodes CDR1 KGHSH and CDR2 LQKENI. This CDR3 is 11 amino acids long. V lost 3 bases to trimming and J lost 11 bases, with 10 bases between them.

Notes on this clonotype: This may be a read error: a much more frequent sequence differs by one nucleotide. The chain uses TRBV6-2 or TRBV6-3 and TRBJ2-1; 7 bases are shared with TRBD2. CDR1 is MNHEY, CDR2 SVGEGT, per germline. The trim removed 5 bases at V and 15 bases at J, leaving 13 bases unmatched. There are 13 residues in the CDR3. The CDR3 coding sequence is TGTGCCAGCAGTCTCCAAAGGTCGGGAGGACTGTTCTTC. It codes for CASSLQRSGGLFF.

The chain has TRBV20-1 and TRBJ1-1, with TRBD1 identical over 7 bases. Germline values: CDR1 DFQATT, CDR2 SNEGSKA (reference sequence). Germline trimming cut 0 bases from V and 4 bases from J; bases unmatched to any gene: 8. The CDR3 contains 15 residues. CDR3 coding DNA: TGCAGTGCTAGAGATCTGACAGGGCTGAGCACTGAAGCTTTCTTT. Translation: CSARDLTGLSTEAFF.

This clonotype has only a few counts. The CDR3 protein is CASSVWGTSGYNEQFF. As DNA, the CDR3 is TGTGCCAGCAGCGTATGGGGGACTAGCGGCTACAATGAGCAGTTCTTC. The chain employs TRBV9 and TRBJ2-1, with 11 bases fitting TRBD2. Germline V gene sequence: CDR1 SGDLS, CDR2 YYNGEE. J was trimmed by 3 bases and V by 1 base; bases with no gene match: 3. The CDR3 loop spans 16 amino acids.

The genes are TRBV29-1 and TRBJ2-1; 9 positions agree with TRBD2. Germline CDR1 is SQVTM and CDR2 is ANQGSEA. The junction had 7 bases not matched to a gene; V was cut back by 1 base and J by 9 bases. The CDR3 extends over 14 amino acids. The CDR3 here is CSVEGGRAAVEQFF. The CDR3 coding sequence is TGCAGCGTTGAAGGCGGGAGGGCCGCAGTTGAGCAGTTCTTC.

The rearrangement joins TRBV4-1 to TRBJ1-2; maybe TRBD1 (5 bases). This CDR3 has 16 residues. V lost 0 bases, J lost 5 bases, and 16 bases lay in between. CDR1 and CDR2 (germline): MGHRA, YSYEKL. CDR3 sequence (DNA): TGCGCCAGCAGCCAAGATGTCGAGGGGCGCCGGTATGGCTACACCTTC. Translated, it gives CASSQDVEGRRYGYTF.

The chain links TRBV6-5 to TRBJ2-5; 10 positions match TRBD2. Losses at the gene ends were 6 bases for V and 13 bases for J; bases not matched to a gene: 11. The CDR3 length is 13 residues. Germline V gene sequence: CDR1 MNHEY, CDR2 SVGAGI. As DNA, the CDR3 is TGTGCCAGCAGAGAGCGGGGGGGGAATGAGCGGTACTTC. Translation: CASRERGGNERYF.

V and J are TRBV29-1 and TRBJ2-5, with TRBD1 identical over 9 bases. The CDR3 contains 14 residues. J lost 5 bases, V lost 3 bases, and 7 bases had no gene match. CDR1 is SQVTM, CDR2 ANQGSEA, per germline. For the CDR3, the DNA is TGCAGCGTTGATGGGGACAGGGTGGGCGAGACCCAGTACTTC. It yields the protein CSVDGDRVGETQYF.

The rearrangement joins TRBV7-9 to TRBJ1-1, with D possibly being TRBD1 (6 bases). This CDR3 has 14 residues. The V end lost 7 bases, the J end lost 2 bases, and 14 bases lay between the germline ends. From germline, CDR1 is SEHNR and CDR2 FQNEAQ (reference sequence). The CDR3 loop reads CASTPGGANTEAFF. CDR3 coding DNA: TGTGCCAGCACCCCGGGGGGGGCAAACACTGAAGCTTTCTTT.

This clonotype was found many times. The germline gene is not matched at one end of the junction; a read error may be the cause. The chain couples TRBV3-1 to TRBJ2-5, with unresolved D. Germline V CDR1 and CDR2: LGHDT, YNNKEL (reference sequence). The CDR3 is 14 residues long. CDR3 region: CASSQEGLGETQYF. DNA of the CDR3: TGCGCCAGCAGCCAAGAAGGCTTAGGCGAGACCCAGTACTTC.

A note on this clonotype: A much more abundant neighbour one base away suggests this may be a read error. The rearrangement links TRBV6-5 to TRBJ1-2; TRBD1 matches 8 bases. The V segment lost 10 bases and the J segment 6 bases; nucleotides outside the gene matches: 10. Germline lookup yields CDR1 MNHEY and CDR2 SVGAGI. The CDR3 sequence is 13 residues long. CDR3 bases: TGTGCCATCAGACAGGGGATTCTGCATGGCTACACCTTC. As protein: CAIRQGILHGYTF.

J is TRBJ2-1 and V is TRBV6-6, with 8 nucleotides matching TRBD2. V trimming: 7 bases; J trimming: 5 bases; junction bases outside the gene matches: 7. The CDR3 covers 14 residues. CDR1 MNHNY and CDR2 SVGAGI come from the germline V gene (reference sequence). CDR3 protein: CASKQILADNEQFF. The CDR3 coding sequence is TGTGCCAGCAAACAAATACTAGCGGACAATGAGCAGTTCTTC.

V is TRBV2 and J is TRBJ1-1; no reliable D call. The CDR3 loop spans 14 amino acids. The germline CDR1 and CDR2 sequences are SNHLY and FYNNEI. V was clipped by 7 bases and J by 4 bases, with 16 bases between them. The CDR3 loop is CASKNTAVTTEAFF. The CDR3 DNA is TGTGCCAGCAAAAATACAGCAGTAACCACTGAAGCTTTCTTT.

The chain carries TRBV20-1 and TRBJ2-3; 7 bases line up with TRBD1. The ends lost 1 base at V and 2 bases at J; junction bases unmatched: 6. Germline CDR1 DFQATT, CDR2 SNEGSKA (reference sequence). CDR3 length: 15 amino acids. The CDR3 reads CSARGGTAYTDTQYF. As DNA, the CDR3 is TGCAGTGCTAGAGGGGGGACAGCCTACACAGATACGCAGTATTTT.

The chain combines TRBV4-1 with TRBJ1-2, with D possibly TRBD1 on 5 matching bases. Germline V gives CDR1 MGHRA, CDR2 YSYEKL. V lost 0 bases and J 3 bases, leaving 17 bases between the germline ends. The CDR3 spans 17 residues. The CDR3 sequence is CASSQDRRDGEHYGYTF. Here the CDR3 DNA reads TGCGCCAGCAGCCAAGATAGACGGGACGGGGAGCACTATGGCTACACCTTC.

The chain combines TRBV11-2 with TRBJ1-1; D remains ambiguous. The CDR3 consists of 16 residues. Germline V CDR1 and CDR2: SGHAT, FQNNGV. V lost 5 bases to trimming and J lost 1 base, with 17 bases between them. CDR3 residues: CASSAPSLGGNTEAFF. The CDR3 DNA reads as TGTGCCAGCAGCGCTCCGTCGTTAGGCGGGAACACTGAAGCTTTCTTT.

The CDR3 DNA follows: TGTGCCAGCAGCGCGTTTCGGGCCTACGAGCAGTACTTC. Translating gives CASSAFRAYEQYF. This chain connects TRBV2 to TRBJ2-7; D remains unclear. The CDR3 runs 13 residues. The V gene's germline CDR1 is SNHLY and CDR2 FYNNEI. The ends were cut back, 6 bases at V and 2 bases at J, with 11 bases in the middle.

The V call is TRBV10-3, the J call TRBJ2-7, with TRBD2 matching over 9 bases. The V segment lost 6 bases and the J segment 0 bases; nucleotides outside the gene matches: 6. The CDR3 extends over 15 amino acids. Germline assignment: CDR1 ENHRY and CDR2 SYGVKD. CDR3 protein: CAIRTSGPTSYEQYF. The CDR3 bases are TGTGCCATCAGAACTAGCGGGCCAACCTCCTACGAGCAGTACTTC.